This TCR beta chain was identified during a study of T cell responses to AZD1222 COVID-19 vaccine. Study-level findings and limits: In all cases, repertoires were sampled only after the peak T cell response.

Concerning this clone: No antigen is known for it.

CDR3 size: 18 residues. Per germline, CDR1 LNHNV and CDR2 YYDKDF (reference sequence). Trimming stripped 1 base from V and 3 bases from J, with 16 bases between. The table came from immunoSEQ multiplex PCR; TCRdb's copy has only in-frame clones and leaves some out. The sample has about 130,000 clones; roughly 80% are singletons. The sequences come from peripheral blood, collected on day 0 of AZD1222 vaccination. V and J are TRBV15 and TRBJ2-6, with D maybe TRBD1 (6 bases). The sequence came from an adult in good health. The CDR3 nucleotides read TGTGCCACCAGCAGAGTTCCAGGGGATTTAAATGGGGCCAACGTCCTGACTTTC. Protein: CATSRVPGDLNGANVLTF.